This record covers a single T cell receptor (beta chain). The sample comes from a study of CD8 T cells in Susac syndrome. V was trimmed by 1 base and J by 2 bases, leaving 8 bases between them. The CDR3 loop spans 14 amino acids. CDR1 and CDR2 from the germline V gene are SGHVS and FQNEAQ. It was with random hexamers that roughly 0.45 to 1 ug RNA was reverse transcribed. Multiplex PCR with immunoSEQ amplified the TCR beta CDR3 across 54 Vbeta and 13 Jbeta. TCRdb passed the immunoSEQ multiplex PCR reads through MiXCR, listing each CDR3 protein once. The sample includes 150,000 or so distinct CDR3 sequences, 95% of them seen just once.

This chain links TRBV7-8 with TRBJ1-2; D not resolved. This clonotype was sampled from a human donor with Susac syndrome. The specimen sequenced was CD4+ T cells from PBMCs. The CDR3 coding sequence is TGTGCCAGCAGCTTAGAGAACAACAACTATGGCTACACCTTC. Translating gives CASSLENNNYGYTF.